This note documents a single T cell receptor (beta chain) sequence. There is no known antigen for this receptor. Base-call qualities are not available, and no considerably larger clone is one nucleotide away. The library was built by means of the immunoSEQ multiplex PCR assay. For the multiplex PCR, a mixture combining 60 forward primers for TCR Vbeta segments and 13 reverse primers for TCR Jbeta segments was used. The CDR3 region of rearranged TCR beta genes was amplified from genomic DNA with a multiplex PCR assay. On the Illumina HiSeq System, the amplified TCR beta libraries were sequenced as 87-base-pair reads. Under the source paper's analysis protocol: In a later analysis, around 80 million unique TCR beta chains were counted across the roughly 610 repertoires, and around 10 million of these chains were shared by at least two donors. Raw reads were error-corrected and collapsed into unique sequences by a nearest-neighbor algorithm in which closely related sequences were merged to remove PCR and sequencing errors. V, D and J gene segments were assigned by aligning CDR3 sequences to IMGT reference sequences. For a sequence to be retained, a match of at least six nucleotides to both a V gene segment and a J gene segment was required. Rearrangements were called productive when the CDR3 lacked stop codons and stayed in frame with V and J; all others were non-productive. Following IMGT convention, CDR3 was defined as the stretch from the second conserved V-encoded cysteine to the conserved J-encoded phenylalanine. In an earlier analysis of 587 of the donors, sequences lacking an unambiguous match to a single V gene segment were excluded. In an earlier analysis of a few hundred of the donors, V segments were called functional above 56.7% productive rearrangements and were called segregating when the between-donor standard deviation exceeded 5%. A statistical classification framework was built for diagnosing cytomegalovirus status from the catalog of TCR beta chain sequences. In a later analysis, V and J genes were assigned by comparing TCR nucleotide sequences against IMGT/GENE-DB human TR gene sequences. A later analysis assigned CDR3 sequences and most-parsimonious VDJ recombination scenarios with the TCRdist pipeline. A later analysis defined each TCR beta chain by its CDR3 amino acid sequence plus V-gene family, and excluded reads lacking a unique V-gene family. As a way to deal with suspected cross-contamination and a sequencing artifact, a later analysis dropped hundreds of nucleotide sequences that were highly shared and had low generation probability. In a later analysis, a clonal expansion index for each public chain was calculated from normalized within-repertoire ranks of inferred template counts. A later analysis computed generation probabilities with a VDJ recombination model fitted to out-of-frame rearrangements, and checked the results against IGoR. In a later analysis, hypergeometric tests were used to score TCR-TCR, TCR-HLA and TCR-CMV co-occurrence, with a repertoire-size bias correction applied to TCR pairs. In a later analysis, false discovery rates were estimated by permuting HLA or CMV assignments 20 times. In a later analysis, co-occurring TCRs were grouped with DBSCAN, and TCRdist sequence similarity was added when clustering was performed within HLA-allele-positive subsets. Co-occurrence clustering excluded repertoires with fewer than 30,000 or more than 120,000 public chains, plus five with anomalous nucleotide sharing. Imported from immuneACCESS, the table was reduced by TCRdb to in-frame sequences with V and J called. These copies leave out some clones; in studies compared against another copy, an unresolved V gene accounts for under half, and the cause of the remainder is not known. The V and J calls and clone size are taken from that table; D and trimming were inferred from the DNA. The sample includes over 150,000 clones, with 80% observed a single time. About 5.6% of the sample is taken by the ten largest.

V lost 0 bases and J lost 7 bases, and the count of bases not matched to a germline gene is 4. CDR1 and CDR2 are read off the germline V gene as SGHRS and YFSETQ. The CDR3, from cysteine to phenylalanine, totals 13 residues. The kept DNA is CDR3 alone, 39 bases in frame from the first base. The sample belongs to a study of cytomegalovirus exposure and HLA in healthy donors (TCRdb year 2017). Regarding the complete study: An earlier analysis of approximately 550 of the donors reported 250 to 300 Gb of sequence data and around 120 million unique TCR beta sequences from 150 million to 200 million T cells. Approximately 310 gigabases of sequencing data and tens of millions of unique TCR sequences were included in an early release covering under 650 HLA-typed donors. Of the 398 genotyped donors, approximately 81% were placed in the genetic ancestry cluster associated with self-reported Caucasian donors. The study was designed to test whether signatures of past pathogen exposure could be identified by cataloging public T cell receptors. The study used immunosequencing to profile the T cell repertoires of more than 650 subjects and linked those repertoires to cytomegalovirus serostatus. Along with the roughly 670-subject first cohort, a separate validation cohort of about 110 different subjects was used. To predict cytomegalovirus infection status, the study combined high-throughput TCR immunosequencing, statistical association of individual TCRs with disease status, and machine learning. In a later analysis, previously published TCR beta repertoires from several hundred donors were re-analyzed and high-resolution HLA genotyping was added so that TCR occurrence patterns could be studied. In the later analysis, no new phenotypic data were used to find candidate immune exposures; instead, reliance was placed on TCR beta sequences and their occurrence across donors. An earlier analysis of more than 450 of the donors used high-throughput TCR beta sequencing to judge whether each TCR beta V gene segment behaved as functional or pseudogenic. Donor age, sex, ethnicity and CMV serostatus were compiled alongside the repertoire data. A later genetic analysis used genome-wide SNP genotypes for about 65% of the 666 donors, treating that subset as a discovery cohort. Every discovery cohort repertoire had been produced on one sequencing platform. Both class I and class II loci were covered by HLA typing, at four-digit resolution. Typing coverage differed by locus: A, B, C, DRB1 and DQB1 were typed in roughly 629-630 donors, DQA1 in about 500, DPA1 in nearly 610, and DPB1 in around 440. Roughly 5 DR-DQ haplotypes were treated as single units for association and clustering because of strong linkage in the cohort. Among 300 to 450 genotyped donors of the cohort, an average of approximately 240,000 unique TCR beta nucleotide sequences were sequenced per donor, roughly 20% of them non-productive. Study-level results and caveats: An earlier analysis of approximately 540 of the donors showed that most TCR beta V segments appeared in productive rearrangements either about 90% or about 30% of the time, which broadly matched IMGT annotations. According to a later analysis, TCR association rates differed among HLA loci, with DRB1 alleles showing the most associated TCRs and HLA-C alleles showing the fewest. A later analysis reported that several top co-occurrence clusters appeared linked to parvovirus B19, influenza, CMV and Epstein-Barr virus. Compared with equally common non-associated chains, HLA-associated TCR beta chains in a later analysis were more clonally expanded and had lower generation probabilities. Because counts were too low, about 15 rarely observed V segments, including chromosome 9 orphons, were left out of the earlier analysis of about 500 of the donors. Because HLA typing was missing for some donors at each locus, association tests included only the typed subset. A later genetic analysis associated a missense DCLRE1C variant with V-gene and J-gene trimming of TCR beta chains, and an independent cohort replicated the association. Correlated functional status among segregating V segments might reflect linkage disequilibrium, but an unknown experimental factor could not be ruled out. In a later analysis, about 17,000 TCR beta sequences were associated with specific HLA alleles at a false discovery rate of 0.05. According to the authors, the approach could potentially be generalized to other disease states and immunological phenotypes. A further reported finding was that TCR beta sequences accurately predicted the HLA-A and HLA-B alleles for most subjects in the first cohort. In a later genetic analysis, fewer N-insertions in productive TCRs were reported among donors in an Asian-associated ancestry cluster than the roughly 700-donor mean. Assigning TCR associations to individual alleles was difficult when HLA alleles, especially DR and DQ, strongly co-occurred. According to a later analysis, most CMV-associated TCR beta chains appeared to be HLA-restricted, and the HLA associations seemed to be driven largely by CMV exposure. In vitro tests confirmed that three of the cytomegalovirus-associated TCR beta chains recognize cytomegalovirus antigens. The only immune exposure information available for the cohort was CMV serostatus. Roughly uniform sequencing depth across donors was assumed in presence/absence analyses, although this assumption may not hold. A group of highly shared sequence variants was considered likely to be a technical artifact of the sequencing pipeline. The classifier was reported to diagnose cytomegalovirus status with high specificity and sensitivity in both the original cohort and the validation cohort. Because the 87-base-pair reads could not distinguish some IMGT-functional V segments, including TRBV6-2 and TRBV6-3, those segments were excluded. In this cohort, only TCR beta chains were sequenced, and detectable features were limited by the absence of alpha or paired-chain data. A total of 150 or so TCR beta chains were listed by the study as associated with cytomegalovirus. Across donors, most TCR sequences were observed very rarely, whereas some public TCRs were present in many individuals.

The cohort comprised some 680 healthy bone marrow donors. At the time of sampling, every cohort member was nominally healthy, though immune exposures that went unrecorded were likely present. The donor was CMV seropositive and belonged to the group of about 290 seropositive cohort members. Every donor gave a peripheral blood sample, and the peripheral blood mononuclear cells from that sample were used for TCR beta sequencing. Genomic DNA extraction from the blood cell samples was performed with the Qiagen DNeasy Blood Extraction Kit. Recombination joined TRBV5-1 with TRBJ2-7, with 7 bases in between that match TRBD2. This TCR was sampled from a woman aged 40 to 50 in good health and CMV-seropositive. Specimen: PBMCs. The CDR3 has the sequence CASSLALRGEQYF. The sequenced DNA is TGCGCCAGCAGCTTGGCCTTGCGGGGGGAGCAGTACTTC.